The rows below give T cell receptor beta chains drawn from one sample of a study of CD8 T cells in ankylosing spondylitis. Using its own MiXCR run on the 5' RACE reads, TCRdb lists one record per CDR3 protein. The data show roughly 350,000 distinct CDR3 sequences, roughly 8% seen once. Sequencing input: blood, either unsorted or a sorted T cell fraction (not recorded which). The receptors here all came from a male donor with ankylosing spondylitis. Both conserved end residues are part of each CDR3. A D gene is named only where the DNA matches it firmly. Size tells how often a clone was seen (once, few, many) or the class of an expanded clone, and some rows leave it out.

NA	TRBJ2-7	TRBV6-6	NA	CATGGGYEQYF	TGTGCCACGGGCGGAGGTTACGAGCAGTACTTC
NA	TRBJ2-1	TRBV4-3	NA	CASSAHLSYNEQFF	TGCGCCAGCAGCGCCCACCTGTCCTACAATGAGCAGTTCTTC
NA	TRBJ2-7	TRBV5-1	NA	CASTRQSSTGTYEQYF	TGCGCCAGCACTCGACAGAGCTCAACCGGTACCTACGAGCAGTACTTC
NA	TRBJ2-7	TRBV12-3/TRBV12-4	NA	CASSFVAGLTYEQYF	TGTGCCAGCAGTTTCGTCGCGGGACTCACCTACGAGCAGTACTTC
NA	TRBJ2-4	TRBV2	TRBD2	CASSGTRQIQYF	TGTGCCAGCAGTGGGACTAGGCAAATTCAGTACTTC
few	TRBJ2-1	TRBV7-3	NA	CASSLTGHAYGYNEQFF	TGTGCCAGCAGCTTAACGGGGCACGCGTATGGCTACAATGAGCAGTTCTTC
NA	TRBJ2-1	TRBV9	NA	CASSGSGSTYNEQFF	TGTGCCAGCAGTGGAAGCGGGTCAACCTACAATGAGCAGTTCTTC
NA	TRBJ2-7	TRBV5-1	TRBD2	CASSAGTSGPYEQYF	TGCGCCAGCAGCGCGGGGACTAGCGGCCCCTACGAGCAGTACTTC
few	TRBJ2-1	TRBV7-2	TRBD2	CASSLAHPGLAGGEQFF	TGTGCCAGCAGCTTAGCCCACCCGGGACTAGCGGGAGGGGAGCAGTTCTTC
few	TRBJ2-7	TRBV29-1	NA	CSAVGDTTYEQYF	TGCAGCGCCGTAGGGGATACCACCTACGAGCAGTACTTC
many	TRBJ2-2	TRBV2	NA	CASSERQTNTGELFF	TGTGCCAGCAGTGAGCGGCAAACGAACACCGGGGAGCTGTTTTTT
NA	TRBJ2-5	TRBV6-1	TRBD2	CASSPLAGVVETQYF	TGTGCCAGCAGTCCTCTAGCGGGAGTCGTAGAGACCCAGTACTTC
NA	TRBJ2-1	TRBV4-1	NA	CASSRPPRDAWGEQFF	TGCGCCAGCAGCCGCCCCCCTCGGGACGCTTGGGGGGAGCAGTTCTTC
NA	TRBJ2-2	TRBV6-4	TRBD2	CASSASGGNTGELFF	TGTGCCAGCAGTGCCTCGGGGGGGAACACCGGGGAGCTGTTTTTT
NA	TRBJ1-1	TRBV19	NA	CASTYTGKNTEAFF	TGTGCCAGTACCTACACAGGGAAGAACACTGAAGCTTTCTTT
few	TRBJ1-2	TRBV3-1	NA	CASSHTERGRDYGYTF	TGTGCCAGCAGCCACACCGAGCGGGGGCGAGACTATGGCTACACCTTC
NA	TRBJ2-3	TRBV7-9	NA	CASSPGSLNTQYF	TGTGCCAGCAGCCCGGGCTCGTTAAATACGCAGTATTTT
few	TRBJ2-3	TRBV7-6	TRBD1	CASSLGTGGFTDTQYF	TGTGCCAGCAGCTTAGGAACAGGGGGTTTCACAGATACGCAGTATTTT